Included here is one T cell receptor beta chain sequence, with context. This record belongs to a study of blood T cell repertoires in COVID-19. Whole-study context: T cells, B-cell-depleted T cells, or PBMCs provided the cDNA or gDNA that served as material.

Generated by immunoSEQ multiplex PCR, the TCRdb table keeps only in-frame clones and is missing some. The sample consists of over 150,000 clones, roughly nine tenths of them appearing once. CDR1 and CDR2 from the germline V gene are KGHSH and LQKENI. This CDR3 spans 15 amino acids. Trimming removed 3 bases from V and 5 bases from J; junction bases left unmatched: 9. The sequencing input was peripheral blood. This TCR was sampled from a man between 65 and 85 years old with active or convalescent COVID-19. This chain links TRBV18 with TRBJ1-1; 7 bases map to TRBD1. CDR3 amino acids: CASSPGKGAGTEAFF. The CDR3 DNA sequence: TGTGCCAGCTCACCCGGGAAGGGGGCAGGGACTGAAGCTTTCTTT.